This TCR beta chain was sequenced in a study of cytomegalovirus exposure and HLA in healthy donors. Sampled while nominally healthy, donors likely had unrecorded immune exposures. Study-wide findings and caveats: The listing of roughly 160 TCR beta chains classed them as cytomegalovirus-associated. TCR beta chains associated with HLA were, in a later analysis, more clonally expanded than equally common others. Most TCR beta V segments were productive about 87% or about 30% of the time in an earlier analysis.

There are a few counts of this clone. Its target is not known. The CDR3 spans 16 residues. The V segment lost 2 bases and the J segment 7 bases; nucleotides outside the gene matches: 8. The germline V gene encodes CDR1 MRHNA and CDR2 SNTAGT. PCR used 60 Vbeta primers and 13 Jbeta primers. Here immunoSEQ multiplex PCR was the method, and the copy in TCRdb shows in-frame clones only, minus some. The sample holds 130,000 or so clones, approximately 80% seen once. The sequence came from a woman in her forties in good health and CMV-seronegative. Sequenced: PBMCs. The rearrangement links TRBV6-4 to TRBJ2-1; 10 bases fit TRBD2. The DNA of the CDR3 is TGTGCCAGCAGTGACGTGGCTAGCGGGGGAAAAAATGAGCAGTTCTTC. It specifies CASSDVASGGKNEQFF.